This T cell receptor (beta chain) derives from a study of T cells in Graves' hyperthyroidism and ophthalmopathy. Overall study: Initial diagnosis, before any treatment, was when peripheral blood was collected.

CDR3 length: 13 residues. Germline-derived CDR1 and CDR2 are MNHEY and SVGAGI. Unmatched junction bases numbered 5, after V lost 4 bases and J lost 6 bases. The CDR3 regions of TCR beta were amplified from RNA transcripts. An initial round of RT-PCR targeting the TCR CDR3 relied on the HTBI primer set. MiXCR, applied by TCRdb to the multiplex PCR reads, yields one record per CDR3 protein. Of 750,000 to 900,000 distinct CDR3 sequences listed, roughly 37% are singletons. This clonotype was seen only a few times. This receptor was obtained from a man aged 18 to 30 with Graves' hyperthyroidism. The chain combines TRBV6-5 with TRBJ1-2, with 7 bases lining up with TRBD1. Sequencing was performed on blood. CDR3 loop: CASSWGQTDGYTF. CDR3 nucleotide sequence: TGTGCCAGCAGTTGGGGACAGACGGATGGCTACACCTTC.